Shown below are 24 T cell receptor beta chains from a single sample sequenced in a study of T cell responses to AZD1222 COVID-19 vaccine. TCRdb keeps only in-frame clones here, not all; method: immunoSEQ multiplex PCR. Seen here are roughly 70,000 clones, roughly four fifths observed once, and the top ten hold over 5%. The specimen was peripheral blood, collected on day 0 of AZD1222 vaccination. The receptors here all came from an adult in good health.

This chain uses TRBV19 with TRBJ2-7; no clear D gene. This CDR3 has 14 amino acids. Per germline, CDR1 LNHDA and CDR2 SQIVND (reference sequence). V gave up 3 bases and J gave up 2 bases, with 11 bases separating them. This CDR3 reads CASSIANNPYEQYF. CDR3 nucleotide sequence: TGTGCCAGTAGTATTGCGAACAACCCCTACGAGCAGTACTTC.

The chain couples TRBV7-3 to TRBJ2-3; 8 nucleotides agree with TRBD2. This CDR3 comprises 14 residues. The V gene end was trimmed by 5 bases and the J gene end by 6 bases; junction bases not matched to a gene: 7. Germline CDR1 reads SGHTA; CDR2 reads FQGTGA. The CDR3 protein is CASSPGLASDTQYF. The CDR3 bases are TGTGCCAGCAGCCCAGGACTAGCCTCGGATACGCAGTATTTT.

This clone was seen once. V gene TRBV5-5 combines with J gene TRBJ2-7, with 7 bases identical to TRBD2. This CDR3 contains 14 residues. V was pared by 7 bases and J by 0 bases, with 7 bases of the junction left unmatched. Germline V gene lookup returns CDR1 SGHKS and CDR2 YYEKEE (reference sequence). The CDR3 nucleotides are TGTGCCAGCGGCGACATAGCGGGCTCCTACGAGCAGTACTTC. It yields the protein CASGDIAGSYEQYF.

The chain's CDR3 is CASSETANQPQHF. The CDR3 DNA follows: TGCGCCAGCAGTGAGACAGCCAATCAGCCCCAGCATTTT. The chain recombines TRBV10-2 with TRBJ1-5; D gene ambiguous. CDR3 length equals 13 residues. CDR1 WSHSY and CDR2 SAAADI come from the germline V gene. Trimming took off 2 bases at V and 3 bases at J, with 5 bases between the two ends.

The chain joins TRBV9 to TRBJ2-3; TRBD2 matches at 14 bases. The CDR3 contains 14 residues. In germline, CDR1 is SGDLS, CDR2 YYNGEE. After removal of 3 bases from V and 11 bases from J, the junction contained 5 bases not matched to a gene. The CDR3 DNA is TGTGCCAGCAGCGCCCTGACTAGCGGGGGGGAGCAGTATTTT. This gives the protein CASSALTSGGEQYF.

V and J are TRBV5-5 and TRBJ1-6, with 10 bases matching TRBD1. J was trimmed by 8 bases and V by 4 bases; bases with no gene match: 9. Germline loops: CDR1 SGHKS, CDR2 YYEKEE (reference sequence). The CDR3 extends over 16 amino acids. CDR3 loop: CASSDRDRGGDSPLHF. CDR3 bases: TGTGCCAGCAGCGATAGGGACAGGGGAGGGGATTCACCCCTCCACTTT.

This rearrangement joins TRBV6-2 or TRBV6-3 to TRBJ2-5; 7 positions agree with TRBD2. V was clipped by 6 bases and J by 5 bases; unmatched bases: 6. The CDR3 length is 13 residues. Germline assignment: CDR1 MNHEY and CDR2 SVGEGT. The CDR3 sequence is CASSGGLWETQYF. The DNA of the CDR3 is TGTGCCAGCAGCGGGGGACTATGGGAGACCCAGTACTTC.

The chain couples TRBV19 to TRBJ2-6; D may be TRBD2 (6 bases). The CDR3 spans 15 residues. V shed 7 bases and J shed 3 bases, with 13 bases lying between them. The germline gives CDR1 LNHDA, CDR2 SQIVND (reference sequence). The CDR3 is CASTRRGYGANVLTF. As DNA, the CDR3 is TGTGCCAGTACAAGGAGGGGCTATGGGGCCAACGTCCTGACTTTC.

CDR3 residues: CASSSASFTGELFF. Here the CDR3 DNA reads TGTGCCAGTAGTTCGGCTAGCTTCACCGGGGAGCTGTTTTTT. The gene calls are TRBV19 and TRBJ2-2; D might be TRBD2 (5 bases). The CDR3 sequence is 14 residues long. CDR1 and CDR2 from the germline V gene are LNHDA and SQIVND (reference sequence). The germline V and J ends were trimmed by 5 bases and 4 bases, with 11 bases remaining between them.

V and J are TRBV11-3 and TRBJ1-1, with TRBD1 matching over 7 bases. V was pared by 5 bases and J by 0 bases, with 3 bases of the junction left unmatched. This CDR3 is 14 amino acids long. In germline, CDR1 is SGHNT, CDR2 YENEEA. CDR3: CASSRTGVNTEAFF. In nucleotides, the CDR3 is TGTGCCAGCAGCCGAACAGGGGTGAACACTGAAGCTTTCTTT.

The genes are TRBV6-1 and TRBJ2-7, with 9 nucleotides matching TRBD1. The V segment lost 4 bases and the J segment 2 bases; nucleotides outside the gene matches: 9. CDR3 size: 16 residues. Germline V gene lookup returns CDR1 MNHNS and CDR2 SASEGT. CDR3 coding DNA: TGTGCCAGCAGTGGAGCAGGGACAGGGCGAGCCTACGAGCAGTACTTC. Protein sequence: CASSGAGTGRAYEQYF.

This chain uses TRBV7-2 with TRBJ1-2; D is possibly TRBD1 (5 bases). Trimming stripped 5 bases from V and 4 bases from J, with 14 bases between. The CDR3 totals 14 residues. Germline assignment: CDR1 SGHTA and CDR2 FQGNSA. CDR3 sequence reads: CASSLRQTLYGYTF. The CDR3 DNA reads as TGTGCCAGCAGCCTTAGACAGACCCTCTATGGCTACACCTTC.

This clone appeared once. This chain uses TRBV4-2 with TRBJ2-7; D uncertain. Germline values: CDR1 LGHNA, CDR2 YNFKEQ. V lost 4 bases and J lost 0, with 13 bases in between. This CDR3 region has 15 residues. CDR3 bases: TGTGCCAGCAGCCCAAGGACGGAGAACTCCTACGAGCAGTACTTC. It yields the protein CASSPRTENSYEQYF.

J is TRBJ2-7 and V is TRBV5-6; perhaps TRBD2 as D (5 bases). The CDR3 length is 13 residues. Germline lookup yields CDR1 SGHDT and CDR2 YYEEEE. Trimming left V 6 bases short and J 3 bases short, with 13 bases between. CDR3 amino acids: CASTRMGSYEQYF. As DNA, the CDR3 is TGTGCCAGCACCCGAATGGGGAGCTACGAGCAGTACTTC. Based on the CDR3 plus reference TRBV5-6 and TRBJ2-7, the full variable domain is DAGVTQSPTHLIKTRGQQVTLRCSPKSGHDTVSWYQQALGQGPQFIFQYYEEEERQRGNFPDRFSGHQFPNYSSELNVNALLLGDSALYLCASTRMGSYEQYFGPGTRLTVT.

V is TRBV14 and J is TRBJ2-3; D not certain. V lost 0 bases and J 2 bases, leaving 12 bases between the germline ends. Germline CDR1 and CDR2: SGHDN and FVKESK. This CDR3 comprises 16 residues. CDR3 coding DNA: TGTGCCAGCAGCCAAGAGCAGCCCGTCGCCACAGATACGCAGTATTTT. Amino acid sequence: CASSQEQPVATDTQYF.

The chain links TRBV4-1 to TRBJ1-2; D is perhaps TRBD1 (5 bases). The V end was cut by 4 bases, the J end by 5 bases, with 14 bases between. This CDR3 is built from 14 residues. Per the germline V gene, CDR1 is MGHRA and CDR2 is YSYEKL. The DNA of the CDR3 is TGCGCCAGCAGCCGGGCTGGGGCGGAGTATGGCTACACCTTC. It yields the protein CASSRAGAEYGYTF.

CDR3 region: CASSQTGIGAEAFF. CDR3 DNA: TGTGCCAGCAGCCAGACAGGGATCGGAGCTGAAGCTTTCTTT. This chain joins TRBV5-6 and TRBJ1-1; 7 bases align to TRBD1. The length of the CDR3 is 14 residues. The trim removed 4 bases at V and 6 bases at J, leaving 9 bases unmatched. The V gene's germline CDR1 is SGHDT and CDR2 YYEEEE.

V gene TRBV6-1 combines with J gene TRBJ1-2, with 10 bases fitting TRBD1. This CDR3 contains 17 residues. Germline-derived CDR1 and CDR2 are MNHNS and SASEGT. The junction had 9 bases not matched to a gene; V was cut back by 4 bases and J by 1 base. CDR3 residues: CASSGSPTGGLNYGYTF. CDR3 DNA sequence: TGTGCCAGCAGTGGGTCTCCGACAGGGGGCCTTAACTATGGCTACACCTTC.

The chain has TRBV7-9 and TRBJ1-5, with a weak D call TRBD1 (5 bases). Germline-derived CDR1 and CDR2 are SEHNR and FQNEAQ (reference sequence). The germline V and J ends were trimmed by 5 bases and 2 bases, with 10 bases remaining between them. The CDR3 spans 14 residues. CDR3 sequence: CASSTAGGNQPQHF. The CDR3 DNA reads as TGTGCCAGCAGCACGGCGGGGGGCAATCAGCCCCAGCATTTT.

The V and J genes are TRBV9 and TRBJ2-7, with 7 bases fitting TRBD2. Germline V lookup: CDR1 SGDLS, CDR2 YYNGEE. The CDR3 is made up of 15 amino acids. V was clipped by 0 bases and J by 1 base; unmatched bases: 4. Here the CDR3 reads CASSVEPSGSYEQYF. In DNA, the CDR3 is TGTGCCAGCAGCGTAGAACCTAGCGGATCCTACGAGCAGTACTTC.

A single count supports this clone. CDR3 region: CASNYAGRQTQETQYF. The CDR3 DNA reads TGTGCCAGCAACTACGCCGGTCGACAGACCCAAGAGACCCAGTACTTC. V usage is TRBV5-6 and J usage is TRBJ2-5, with a possible D match to TRBD1 (5 bases). The CDR3 is 16 amino acids. Germline V gene sequence: CDR1 SGHDT, CDR2 YYEEEE. V was pared by 6 bases and J by 1 base, with 19 bases between.

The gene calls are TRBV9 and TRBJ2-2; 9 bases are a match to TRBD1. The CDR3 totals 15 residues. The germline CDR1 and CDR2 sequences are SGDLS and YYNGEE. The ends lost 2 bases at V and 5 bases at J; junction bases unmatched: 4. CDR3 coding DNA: TGTGCCAGCAGCGTCAACAGGGGGCGTACCGGGGAGCTGTTTTTT. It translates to CASSVNRGRTGELFF.

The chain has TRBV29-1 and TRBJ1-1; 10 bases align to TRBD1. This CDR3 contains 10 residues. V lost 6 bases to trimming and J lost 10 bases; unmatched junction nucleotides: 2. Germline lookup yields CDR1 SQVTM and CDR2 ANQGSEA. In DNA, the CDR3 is TGCAGCGTAGGGGACAGGGGAGCTTTCTTT. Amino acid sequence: CSVGDRGAFF.

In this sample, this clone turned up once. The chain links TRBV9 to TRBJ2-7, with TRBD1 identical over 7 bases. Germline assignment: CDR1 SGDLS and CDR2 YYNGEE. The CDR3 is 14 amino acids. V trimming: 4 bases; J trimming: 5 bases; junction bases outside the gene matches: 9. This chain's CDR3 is CASSPYDRAHEQYF. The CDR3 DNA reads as TGTGCCAGCAGCCCTTATGACAGGGCTCACGAGCAGTACTTC. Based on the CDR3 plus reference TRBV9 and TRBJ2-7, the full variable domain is DSGVTQTPKHLITATGQRVTLRCSPRSGDLSVYWYQQSLDQGLQFLIQYYNGEERAKGNILERFSAQQFPDLHSELNLSSLELGDSALYFCASSPYDRAHEQYFGPGTRLTVT.